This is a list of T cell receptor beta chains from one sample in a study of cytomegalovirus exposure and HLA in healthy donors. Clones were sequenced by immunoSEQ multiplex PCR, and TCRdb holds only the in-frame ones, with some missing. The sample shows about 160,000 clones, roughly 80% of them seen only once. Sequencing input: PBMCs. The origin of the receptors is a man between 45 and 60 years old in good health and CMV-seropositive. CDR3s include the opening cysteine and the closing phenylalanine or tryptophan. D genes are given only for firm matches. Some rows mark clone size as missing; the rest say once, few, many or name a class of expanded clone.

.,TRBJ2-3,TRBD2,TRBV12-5,TGTGCTAGTGGTCCCCGTAGCGGGGGGTTCACAGATACGCAGTATTTT,CASGPRSGGFTDTQYF
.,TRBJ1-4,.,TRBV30,TGTGCCTGGAGCGGAGGGAATATAGTAGCAAAACTGTTTTTT,CAWSGGNIVAKLFF
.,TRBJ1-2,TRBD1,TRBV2,TGTGCCAGCAGTGACAACACCCGGGACAGGGGGCCCTCGTCTAACTATGGCTACACCTTC,CASSDNTRDRGPSSNYGYTF
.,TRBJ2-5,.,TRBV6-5,TGTGCCAGCAGTCCCGACACCCAGACCCAGTACTTC,CASSPDTQTQYF
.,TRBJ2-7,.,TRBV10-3,TGTGCCATCAGTGAAGACGACAGGATCTACGAGCAGTACTTC,CAISEDDRIYEQYF
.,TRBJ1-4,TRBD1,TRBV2,TGTGCCAGCAGTCCGACAGGGGGGAGGGAAAAACTGTTTTTT,CASSPTGGREKLFF
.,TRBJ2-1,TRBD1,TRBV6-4,TGTGCCAGCAGTGACTCGACAGGGGGCAGGGATGAGCAGTTCTTC,CASSDSTGGRDEQFF
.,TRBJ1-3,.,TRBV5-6,TGTGCCAGCAGCTATATACGGGGCTCTGGAAACACCATATATTTT,CASSYIRGSGNTIYF
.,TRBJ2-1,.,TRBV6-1,TGTGCCAGCAGCCCCGGGACATCCTACAATGAGCAGTTCTTC,CASSPGTSYNEQFF
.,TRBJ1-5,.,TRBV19,TGTGCCAGTAGTATAGGCAGGGATCAGCCCCAGCATTTT,CASSIGRDQPQHF
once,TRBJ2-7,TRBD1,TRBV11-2,TGTGCCAGCAGCTTAGAGGCAGGGGGCGTCTACGAGCAGTACTTC,CASSLEAGGVYEQYF
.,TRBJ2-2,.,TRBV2,TGTGCCAGCAAAGGAGGGATTGCCACCGGGGAGCTGTTTTTT,CASKGGIATGELFF
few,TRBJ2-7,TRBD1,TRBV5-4,TGTGCCAGCAGCTTGGGGACAGGGGGGACCTACGAGCAGTACTTC,CASSLGTGGTYEQYF
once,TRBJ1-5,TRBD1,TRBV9,TGTGCCAGCAGCGTAGAGGGGGCAGCCAATCAGCCCCAGCATTTT,CASSVEGAANQPQHF
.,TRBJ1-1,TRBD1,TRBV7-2,TGTGCCAGCGGCCACCCCAGGGGGTTAAGGACTGAAGCTTTCTTT,CASGHPRGLRTEAFF
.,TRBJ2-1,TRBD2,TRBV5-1,TGCGCCAGCAGCTCAAGCGGGGGCTCCTACAATGAGCAGTTCTTC,CASSSSGGSYNEQFF
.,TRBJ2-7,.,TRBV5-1,TGCGCCAGCAGCATGCGACAAGGTCGATACGAGCAGTACTTC,CASSMRQGRYEQYF
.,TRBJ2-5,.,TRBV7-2,TGTGCCAGCAGCTTAGGTAGCCGGTCGGGGACCCAGTACTTC,CASSLGSRSGTQYF
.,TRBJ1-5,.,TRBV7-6,TGTGCCAGCAGTGTGGGGCCAAGCCAGCCCCAGCATTTT,CASSVGPSQPQHF
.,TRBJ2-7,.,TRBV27,TGTGCCAGCAGTTTATACAGTCCAGAGAGCTCCTACGAGCAGTACTTC,CASSLYSPESSYEQYF
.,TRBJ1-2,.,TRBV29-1,TGCAGCGTTGAAGAGGGAGGGTATGGCTACACCTTC,CSVEEGGYGYTF
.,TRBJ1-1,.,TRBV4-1,TGCGCCAGCAGCCCCAGATCAGGGAACACTGAAGCTTTCTTT,CASSPRSGNTEAFF
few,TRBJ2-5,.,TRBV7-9,TGTGCCAGCAGCTTCCCTACCGGGAATCTAGGCCAAGAGACCCAGTACTTC,CASSFPTGNLGQETQYF
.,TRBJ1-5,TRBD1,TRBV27,TGTGCCAGCAGTTCTCGCAGACAGGGCTATCAGCCCCAGCATTTT,CASSSRRQGYQPQHF
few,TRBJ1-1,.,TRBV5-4,TGTGCCAGCAGCTTGGACAGCTTGAACACTGAAGCTTTCTTT,CASSLDSLNTEAFF
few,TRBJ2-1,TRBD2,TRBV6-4,TGTGCCAGCAGCCCAGCGGGGGGAACCTACAATGAGCAGTTCTTC,CASSPAGGTYNEQFF
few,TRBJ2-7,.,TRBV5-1,TGCGCCAGCAACTTTGCGGGACAGAGCTACGAGCAGTACTTC,CASNFAGQSYEQYF
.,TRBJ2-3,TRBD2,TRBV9,TGTGCCAGCAGCCTAGCGATAGGCGGGGGTCACACAGATACGCAGTATTTT,CASSLAIGGGHTDTQYF
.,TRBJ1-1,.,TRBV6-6,TGTGCCAGCAGTTACGGGCAGAACACTGAAGCTTTCTTT,CASSYGQNTEAFF
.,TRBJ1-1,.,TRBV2,TGTGCCAGCAGTGAAGAGGACAGTATGAACACTGAAGCTTTCTTT,CASSEEDSMNTEAFF
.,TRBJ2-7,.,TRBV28,TGTGCCAGCAGTTTTGGACTTATTTCCCCCGATACAACGTCCTACGAGCAGTACTTC,CASSFGLISPDTTSYEQYF
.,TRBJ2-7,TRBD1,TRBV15,TGTGCCACCGGCGCATCCGGGGGGACAGGGCCGTCGGGCTACGAGCAGTACTTC,CATGASGGTGPSGYEQYF
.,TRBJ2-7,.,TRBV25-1,TGTGCCAGCAGTGTATCCTACGAGCAGTACTTC,CASSVSYEQYF
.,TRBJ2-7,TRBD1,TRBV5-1,TGCGCCAGCAGCCTCCCGGGACAGGGCTACGAGCAGTACTTC,CASSLPGQGYEQYF